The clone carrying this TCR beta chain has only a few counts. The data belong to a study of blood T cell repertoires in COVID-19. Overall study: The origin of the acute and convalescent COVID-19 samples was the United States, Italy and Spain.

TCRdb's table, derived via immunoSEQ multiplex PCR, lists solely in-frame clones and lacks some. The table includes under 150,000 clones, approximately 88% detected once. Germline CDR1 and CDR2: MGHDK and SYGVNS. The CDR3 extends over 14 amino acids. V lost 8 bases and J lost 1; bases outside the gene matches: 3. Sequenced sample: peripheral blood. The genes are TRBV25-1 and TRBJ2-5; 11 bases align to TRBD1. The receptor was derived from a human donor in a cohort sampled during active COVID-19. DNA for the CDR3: TGTGCCAGCGGGACAGGGGGGGCCCAAGAGACCCAGTACTTC. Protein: CASGTGGAQETQYF.